This T cell receptor (beta chain) was documented in a study of T cell changes during pregnancy in multiple sclerosis. Per germline, CDR1 MDHEN and CDR2 SYDVKM. Trimming at V came to 3 bases and at J to 4 bases, leaving 6 bases not matched to a gene. This CDR3 is built from 15 residues. The repertoire was sequenced with immunoSEQ multiplex PCR; TCRdb's copy has only in-frame clones and lacks some. The sample gives around 30,000 clones, around 90% of which show up once; approximately 5% is in the top ten. Sequences were derived from CD8+ T cells from peripheral blood mononuclear cells, sampled in the first trimester of pregnancy. The TCR comes from a female donor with multiple sclerosis, enrolled in a pregnancy study. The V and J genes are TRBV28 and TRBJ1-5, with 7 bases lining up with TRBD1. The CDR3 is CASSFSGTVNQPQHF. The CDR3 DNA reads as TGTGCCAGCAGTTTTAGCGGGACAGTTAATCAGCCCCAGCATTTT.